The clone carrying this TCR beta chain was detected only a few times. This CDR3 contains 15 residues. V shed 2 bases and J shed 10 bases, with 18 bases lying between them. CDR1 is MNHEY, CDR2 SMNVEV, per germline (reference sequence). This entry belongs to a study of blood T cells in healthy people across ages. Primers used in a second PCR of roughly 6 to 12 cycles were a sample-barcoded 5' primer and a J-beta primer mix. In TCRdb, the 5' RACE reads were re-called with MiXCR into one record per CDR3 protein. The table has roughly 1,500,000 distinct CDR3 sequences, 30% to 40% seen once. Input material: blood. The receptor was isolated from a woman aged 25 to 39 in good health. V gene TRBV27 combines with J gene TRBJ2-1, with a weak D call TRBD2 (5 bases). CDR3 amino acids: CASSLGASPPAEQFF. The CDR3, as DNA: TGTGCCAGCAGTTTAGGAGCTAGCCCCCCGGCGGAGCAGTTCTTC.